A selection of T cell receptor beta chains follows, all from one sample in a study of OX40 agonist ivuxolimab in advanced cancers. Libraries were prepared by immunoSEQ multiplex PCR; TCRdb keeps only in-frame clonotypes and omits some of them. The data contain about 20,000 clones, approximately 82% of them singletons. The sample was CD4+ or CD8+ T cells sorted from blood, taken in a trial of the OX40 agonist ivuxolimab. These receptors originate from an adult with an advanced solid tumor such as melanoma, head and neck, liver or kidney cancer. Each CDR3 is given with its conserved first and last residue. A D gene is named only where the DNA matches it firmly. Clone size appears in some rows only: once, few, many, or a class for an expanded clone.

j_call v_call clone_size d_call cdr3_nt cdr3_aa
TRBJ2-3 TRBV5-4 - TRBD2 TGTGCCAGCAGCTCCAAGACTAGCGGGAGGCCCGTCAGCACAGATACGCAGTATTTT CASSSKTSGRPVSTDTQYF
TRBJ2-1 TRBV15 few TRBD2 TGTGCCACCAGCAGGGGACTAAGTAGCGGCAGCTCCTACAATGAGCAGTTCTTC CATSRGLSSGSSYNEQFF
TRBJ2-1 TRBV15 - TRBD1 TGTGCCACAGCGGACAGGGGGCTTAATTATGAGCAGTTCTTC CATADRGLNYEQFF
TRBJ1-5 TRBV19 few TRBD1 TGTGCCACCATGGGACAGGGCAATCAGCCCCAGCATTTT CATMGQGNQPQHF
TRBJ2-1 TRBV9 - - TGTGCCAGCAGCGGGAGGCTTCCCAGCTCCTACAATGAGCAGTTCTTC CASSGRLPSSYNEQFF
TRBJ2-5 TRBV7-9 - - TGTGCCAGCAGCTTATTTCCGGACTCCCAAGAGACCCGGTACTTC CASSLFPDSQETRYF
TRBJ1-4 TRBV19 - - TGTGCCAGTAGTACCCCGACAGCGGCAAGGGGCGAAAAACTGTTTTTT CASSTPTAARGEKLFF
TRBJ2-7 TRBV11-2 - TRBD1 TGTGCCAGCAGCTCGGCAGGGGGTCGGTCCGAGCAGTACTTC CASSSAGGRSEQYF
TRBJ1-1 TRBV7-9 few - TGTGCCAGCAGCTTAGCCTCAGGGGTTACTGAAGCTTTCTTT CASSLASGVTEAFF
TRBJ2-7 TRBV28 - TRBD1 TGTGCCAGCAGTTATCTCCCGGGACAGTTATACGAGCAGTACTTC CASSYLPGQLYEQYF
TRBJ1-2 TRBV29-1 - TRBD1 TGCAGCGTTGAATCGGGAACAGGGGGCGACGGCTACACCTTC CSVESGTGGDGYTF
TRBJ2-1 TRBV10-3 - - TGTGCCATCAGTGGAAGTCCCAAGAGCTCCTACAATGAGCAGTTCTTC CAISGSPKSSYNEQFF
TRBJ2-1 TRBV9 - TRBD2 TGTGCCAGCAGCCGTAGCGGGGTTGGGTACAATGAGCAGTTCTTC CASSRSGVGYNEQFF
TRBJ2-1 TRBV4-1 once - TGCGCCAGCAGCCTTCTACAGCAAAGACAGAGCTCCTACAATGAGCAGTTCTTC CASSLLQQRQSSYNEQFF
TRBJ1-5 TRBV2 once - TGTGCCAGCAGGGAAGGTTATGCAGTCGGCAATCAGCCCCAGCATTTT CASREGYAVGNQPQHF
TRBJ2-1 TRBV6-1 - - TGTGCCAGCAGTGAAGACGGAACTCCAGGCAATGAGCAGTTCTTC CASSEDGTPGNEQFF
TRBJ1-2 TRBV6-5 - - TGTGCCAGCAGTTACTCGGCAGGGGCCAATGGCTACACCTTC CASSYSAGANGYTF
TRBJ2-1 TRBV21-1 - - TGTGCCAGCAGCCTCATGCTCCCCGGAGGACTAGCGGGGACTTACAATGAGCAGTTCTTC CASSLMLPGGLAGTYNEQFF
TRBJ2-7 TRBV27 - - TGTGCCAGCAGTAACCGCCGGGACTACGAGCAGTACTTC CASSNRRDYEQYF
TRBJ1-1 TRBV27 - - TGTGCCAGCAGTCTCAGGGAGGGGGGGGGAGGACGAGCTTTCTTT CASSLREGGGGRAFF
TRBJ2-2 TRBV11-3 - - TGTGCCAGCAGCCCCCGGACAGTCACCGGGGAGCTGTTTTTT CASSPRTVTGELFF
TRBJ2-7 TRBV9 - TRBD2 TGTGCCAGCAGCCCTTGGACTAGCGGCTACGAGCAGTACTTC CASSPWTSGYEQYF
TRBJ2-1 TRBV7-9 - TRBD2 TGTGCCAGCAGGACTAGCGGCCACAATGAGCAGTTCTTC CASRTSGHNEQFF
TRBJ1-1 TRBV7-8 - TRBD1 TGTGCCAGCAGCCCCTGGACAGGGGGCACTGAAGCTTTCTTT CASSPWTGGTEAFF
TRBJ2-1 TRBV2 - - TGTGCCAGCAGGGACCCTCCCTCCTACAATGAGCAGTTCTTC CASRDPPSYNEQFF
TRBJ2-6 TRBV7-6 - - TGTGCCAGCAGCTTATTGGCAGGGACGAGCTCTGGGGCCAACGTCCTGACTTTC CASSLLAGTSSGANVLTF
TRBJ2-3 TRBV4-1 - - TGCGCCAGCAGCCCAGCGGCCCAGCGGAATACGCAGTATTTT CASSPAAQRNTQYF
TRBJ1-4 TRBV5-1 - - TGCGCCAGCAGCTTGGATAGAGGGTTAGGTGAAAAACTGTTTTTT CASSLDRGLGEKLFF
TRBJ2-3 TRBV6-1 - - TGTGCCAGCAGTAAGTTCGGGACACGGAAAGATACGCAGTATTTT CASSKFGTRKDTQYF
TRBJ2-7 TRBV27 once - TGTGCCAGCAGTGACCCGCCGGCAATCGGGGAGCAGTACTTC CASSDPPAIGEQYF
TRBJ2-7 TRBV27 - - TGTGCCAGCAGTTTTACCGGGGGATTCTCCTACGAGCAGTACTTC CASSFTGGFSYEQYF
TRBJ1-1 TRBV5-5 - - TGTGCCAGCAGCTTGGTGTTGAACACTGAAGCTTTCTTT CASSLVLNTEAFF
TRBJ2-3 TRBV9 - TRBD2 TGTGCCAGCAGCCCGGGAGGGAGCGGGAGGACAGATACGCAGTATTTT CASSPGGSGRTDTQYF
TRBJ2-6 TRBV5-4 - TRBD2 TGTGCCAGCAGCTTGGCCGGGAGGGGCAGTTTCTTCTCTGGGGCCAACGTCCTGACTTTC CASSLAGRGSFFSGANVLTF
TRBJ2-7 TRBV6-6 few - TGTGCCAGCAGTTACCTCCAAGGGACCCCCGAGCAGTACTTC CASSYLQGTPEQYF
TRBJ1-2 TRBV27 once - TGTGCCAGCAGATCCTCAGTTTCCAACCATGGCTACACCTTC CASRSSVSNHGYTF
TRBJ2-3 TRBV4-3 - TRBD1 TGCGCCAGCAGCCTAACAGGGGCTTCCACAGATACGCAGTATTTT CASSLTGASTDTQYF
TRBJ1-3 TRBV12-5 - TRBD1 TGTGCTAGTGGTTTGGCCAGGGGGCTAGGAAACACCATATATTTT CASGLARGLGNTIYF
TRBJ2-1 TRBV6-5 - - TGTGCCAGCAGTTACTCAACAGGGTCCCAGTTCTTC CASSYSTGSQFF
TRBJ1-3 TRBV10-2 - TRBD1 TGCGCCACCAAACCCAAGGACAGGGGAAGGAAGAAGGAAGGAAACACCATATATTTT CATKPKDRGRKKEGNTIYF
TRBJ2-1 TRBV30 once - TGTGCCTGGAGTAACAGTTACAATGAGCAGTTCTTC CAWSNSYNEQFF
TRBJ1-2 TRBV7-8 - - TGTGCCAGCAGCCCAGGACAGTCGGGCTACACCTTC CASSPGQSGYTF
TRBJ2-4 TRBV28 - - TGTGCCAGCAGTCCCGGGGTAAAAAACATTCAGTACTTC CASSPGVKNIQYF
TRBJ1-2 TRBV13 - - TGTGCCAGCAGCTCCGGGGTCGACCTGGGCTATGGCTACACCTTC CASSSGVDLGYGYTF
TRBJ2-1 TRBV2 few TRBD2 TGTGCCAGCAGTGTAGGGCGGGAGGGCCAGTCCTACAATGAGCAGTTCTTC CASSVGREGQSYNEQFF
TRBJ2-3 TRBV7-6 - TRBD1 TGTGCCAGCAGCTCCGGACAGGGTCGGATACCCACAGATACGCAGTATTTT CASSSGQGRIPTDTQYF
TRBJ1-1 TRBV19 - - TGTGCCAGTAGTATTCCCACTGAAGCTTTCTTT CASSIPTEAFF
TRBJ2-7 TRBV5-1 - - TGCGCCAGCAGCTTGGAGCTGACAGGTTCGTACTCCTACGAGCAGTACTTC CASSLELTGSYSYEQYF
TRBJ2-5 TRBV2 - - TGTGCCAGCAGTGACCCCGCAGGTACCTCCTCAGAGACCCAGTACTTC CASSDPAGTSSETQYF
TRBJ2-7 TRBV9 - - TGTGCCAGCACCCCAGGCACACGAGCCTACGAGCAGTACTTC CASTPGTRAYEQYF
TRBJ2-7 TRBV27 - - TGTGCCAGCACCATGATCGGGGGTAGCTACGAGCAGTACTTC CASTMIGGSYEQYF
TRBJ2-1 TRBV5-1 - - TGCGCCACGGGGCGGTCCTACAATGAGCAGTTCTTC CATGRSYNEQFF
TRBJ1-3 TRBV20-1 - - TGCAGTGCTAGAGATGGAAACACCATATATTTT CSARDGNTIYF
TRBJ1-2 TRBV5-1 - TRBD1 TGCGCCAGCAGCTTGGGAGGGGGCGCCGGCGGCTACACCTTC CASSLGGGAGGYTF
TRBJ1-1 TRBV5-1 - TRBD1 TGCGCCAGCAGCTTGGGACAGGGGGTCGTAACTGAAGCTTTCTTT CASSLGQGVVTEAFF